This T cell receptor beta chain was identified in a study of blood T cell repertoires in COVID-19. Study-wide background: Spain, Italy and the United States supplied samples that represented acute and convalescent COVID-19. T cells, B-cell-depleted T cells, or PBMCs provided the cDNA or gDNA that served as material.

In the source study's methods: How many nucleated cells were present was estimated from reference gene primer amplification. Using immunoSEQ multiplex PCR, the repertoire was profiled, and TCRdb retains in-frame clones only, with some absent. Clonal size and the V and J genes are those of that table, whereas D and trimming came from the DNA. The sample contains 110,000 or so clones, under 80% of which appear only once. The ends were cut back, 3 bases at V and 8 bases at J, with 7 bases in the middle. This CDR3 contains 11 residues. The chain carries TRBV12-3 or TRBV12-4 and TRBJ1-1; D is ambiguous. Sequencing was done on a sample of peripheral blood. This TCR came from a woman in her 70s with acute or convalescent COVID-19. The CDR3 here is CASSFSREAFF. The CDR3 nucleotides read TGTGCCAGCAGTTTCAGCAGGGAAGCTTTCTTT.